One and the same sample provided the 27 T cell receptor beta chains below, sequenced in a study of T-cell memory formation after mild COVID-19. Each CDR3 protein gets one entry after TCRdb re-called the 5' RACE reads with MiXCR. The sample includes a few hundred thousand distinct CDR3 sequences, around 20% seen only once; the top ten take approximately 22%. The sample taken for sequencing was PBMCs or a T cell subset sorted from them (not recorded which). These receptors were collected from a man in his late teens or twenties who had mild COVID-19 (a few samples of this study predate the infection). Cell type and time point are not known.

CDR3 sequence (DNA): TGCGCCAGCAGCTTCACGCCTATATCAACTAATGAAAAACTGTTTTTT. As protein: CASSFTPISTNEKLFF. The rearrangement links TRBV5-1 to TRBJ1-4; D not resolved. Trimming shortened V by 2 bases and J by 0 bases, and 11 bases separated the two germline ends. Looked up from germline, CDR1 is SGHRS and CDR2 is YFSETQ. This CDR3 spans 16 amino acids.

Ten or more counts support this clonotype. The chain carries TRBV19 and TRBJ2-1, with D maybe TRBD1 (6 bases). The V gene's germline CDR1 is LNHDA and CDR2 SQIVND (reference sequence). V was pared by 2 bases and J by 3 bases, with 17 bases between. There are 17 residues in the CDR3. The CDR3 reads CASSIKPLLQGYNEQFF. CDR3 coding DNA: TGTGCCAGTAGTATAAAGCCCCTCTTACAGGGCTACAATGAGCAGTTCTTC.

The chain couples TRBV20-1 to TRBJ1-6; no firm D call. The CDR3 runs to 13 residues. Deletions cut 5 bases from V and 5 bases from J, with 10 bases between. Germline CDR1 DFQATT, CDR2 SNEGSKA (reference sequence). CDR3 region: CSAERGNNSPLHF. The CDR3 region has the DNA TGCAGTGCTGAAAGAGGGAATAATTCACCCCTCCACTTT.

The rearrangement links TRBV12-3 or TRBV12-4 to TRBJ2-5; D is unresolved. This CDR3 is 13 amino acids long. Trimming removed 3 bases at V and 2 bases at J, with 7 bases between. Here the CDR3 reads CASSLTEQETQYF. As DNA, the CDR3 is TGTGCCAGCAGTTTGACGGAACAAGAGACCCAGTACTTC.

This clonotype has a single count. The rearrangement links TRBV9 to TRBJ2-1; D perhaps matches TRBD2 (6 bases). The CDR3 totals 16 residues. Germline CDR1 SGDLS, CDR2 YYNGEE. Trimming shortened V by 4 bases and J by 6 bases, and 20 bases separated the two germline ends. The CDR3 spells CASSPHGGALSNEQFF. The CDR3 DNA is TGTGCCAGCAGCCCCCACGGCGGGGCATTGAGCAATGAGCAGTTCTTC.

This clonotype was observed once. The rearrangement links TRBV4-1 to TRBJ2-4; 10 bases map to TRBD1. The CDR3 contains 15 residues. The V gene end was trimmed by 3 bases and the J gene end by 5 bases; junction bases not matched to a gene: 4. CDR1 is MGHRA, CDR2 YSYEKL, per germline. The CDR3 sequence: CASSHPGTGENIQYF. CDR3 bases: TGCGCCAGCAGCCACCCCGGGACAGGGGAAAACATTCAGTACTTC.

In its sample, this clonotype was seen a few times. This chain links TRBV20-1 with TRBJ1-2, with D uncertain. The CDR3 loop spans 14 amino acids. The V gene's germline CDR1 is DFQATT and CDR2 SNEGSKA (reference sequence). V lost 1 base, J lost 4 bases, and 13 bases lay in between. The CDR3 DNA reads TGCAGTGCTAGAGGAGGGCTCCTCTTCTATGGCTACACCTTC. Translated: CSARGGLLFYGYTF.

This clonotype has just a few counts. The chain combines TRBV6-1 with TRBJ2-7, with D perhaps matching TRBD1 (5 bases). CDR3 length equals 15 residues. V shed 1 base and J shed 3 bases, with 13 bases lying between them. Germline CDR1 and CDR2: MNHNS and SASEGT. CDR3 sequence (DNA): TGTGCCAGCAGTGAAGGGTCAGGGCAGCTCTACGAGCAGTACTTC. This codes for CASSEGSGQLYEQYF.

The sample holds many counts of this clonotype. The junction departs from germline at one end; a sequencing error may be responsible. This chain joins TRBV5-6 and TRBJ2-1; 7 bases are a match to TRBD2. Per germline, CDR1 SGHDT and CDR2 YYEEEE. This CDR3 region has 15 residues. The CDR3 loop is CASSPGGSSYNEQFF. DNA of the CDR3: TGCGCCAGCAGCCCCGGGGGGAGCTCCTACAATGAGCAGTTCTTC.

The V call is TRBV29-1, the J call TRBJ2-1; D is unclear. The V end was cut by 0 bases, the J end by 10 bases, with 10 bases between. The V gene's germline CDR1 is SQVTM and CDR2 ANQGSEA. The CDR3 has 12 residues. Here the CDR3 DNA reads TGCAGCGTTGAAGAGGATCAAGGAGAGCAGTTCTTC. Protein sequence: CSVEEDQGEQFF.

This clonotype was seen a handful of times. The CDR3 here is CASSFAAYNEQFF. CDR3 nucleotides: TGCGCCAGCAGCTTCGCAGCGTACAATGAGCAGTTCTTC. J is TRBJ2-1 and V is TRBV5-1; no reliable D call. The CDR3 spans 13 residues. V lost 2 bases, J lost 4 bases, and 7 bases lay in between. Germline-derived CDR1 and CDR2 are SGHRS and YFSETQ.

This rearrangement joins TRBV5-1 to TRBJ1-6; D is perhaps TRBD1 (5 bases). Germline CDR1 and CDR2: SGHRS and YFSETQ. CDR3 size: 13 residues. With 0 bases removed from V and 9 bases from J, the gap between germline ends came to 7 bases. Written as DNA, the CDR3 is TGCGCCAGCAGCTTGGTGCAGGGTTCACCCCTCCACTTT. This translates into CASSLVQGSPLHF.

This clonotype occurred a few times. J is TRBJ2-7 and V is TRBV7-8, with no clear D. CDR3 size: 13 residues. Germline CDR1 and CDR2: SGHVS and FQNEAQ. Trimming took off 2 bases at V and 5 bases at J, with 10 bases between the two ends. The CDR3 loop reads CASSLRLTNEQYV. The CDR3 DNA sequence: TGTGCCAGCAGCTTAAGATTAACGAACGAGCAGTACGTC.

This clonotype was seen just once. The chain combines TRBV7-2 with TRBJ1-1; TRBD1 agrees at 7 bases. Losses at the gene ends were 2 bases for V and 10 bases for J; bases not matched to a gene: 16. The CDR3 loop spans 16 amino acids. Germline values: CDR1 SGHTA, CDR2 FQGNSA. The CDR3 loop reads CASSLSRGRKASGAFF. The CDR3 DNA reads TGTGCCAGCAGCTTATCGAGGGGGCGGAAAGCGTCGGGAGCTTTCTTT.

The table lists this clonotype with a few counts. The chain uses TRBV18 and TRBJ1-3; D ambiguous. From germline, CDR1 is KGHSH and CDR2 LQKENI. V was clipped by 6 bases and J by 8 bases, with 5 bases between them. The CDR3 loop spans 10 amino acids. In DNA, the CDR3 is TGTGCCAGCTCCAGAGACACCATATATTTT. Its protein is CASSRDTIYF. Combining the CDR3 with reference TRBV18 and TRBJ1-3 gives the whole variable domain NAGVMQNPRHLVRRRGQEARLRCSPMKGHSHVYWYRQLPEEGLKFMVYLQKENIIDESGMPKERFSAEFPKEGPSILRIQQVVRGDSAAYFCASSRDTIYFGEGSWLTVV.

The chain joins TRBV19 to TRBJ1-5; the D gene is possibly TRBD1 (6 bases). The CDR3 is made up of 14 amino acids. Germline CDR1 reads LNHDA; CDR2 reads SQIVND (reference sequence). Between the trimmed V and J ends, which lost 7 bases and 3 bases, there was a span of 13 bases. The CDR3 region is CASNQGITNQPQHF. The CDR3, as DNA: TGTGCCAGTAACCAGGGGATTACCAATCAGCCCCAGCATTTT.

The chain uses TRBV19 and TRBJ1-1; 7 nucleotides align to TRBD1. The germline V gene encodes CDR1 LNHDA and CDR2 SQIVND (reference sequence). The length of the CDR3 is 14 residues. V lost 2 bases to trimming and J lost 4 bases; unmatched junction nucleotides: 4. CDR3 amino acids: CASSIKGATTEAFF. The DNA for the CDR3 is TGTGCCAGTAGTATAAAGGGGGCGACCACTGAAGCTTTCTTT.

This chain links TRBV20-1 with TRBJ2-5, with a possible D match to TRBD1 (6 bases). Germline CDR1 and CDR2: DFQATT and SNEGSKA (reference sequence). The V end lost 6 bases, the J end lost 6 bases, and 14 bases lay between the germline ends. This CDR3 has 12 residues. The CDR3 nucleotides are TGCAGTGCCACGATCAGGGGCCAGACCCAGTACTTC. Its protein product is CSATIRGQTQYF.

The chain carries TRBV7-2 and TRBJ1-2; TRBD1 might be the D (5 bases). V lost 5 bases, J lost 1 base, and 11 bases lay in between. CDR3 size: 14 residues. Germline CDR1 and CDR2: SGHTA and FQGNSA. DNA of the CDR3: TGTGCCAGCAGCGGGGGAGACCTTAACTATGGCTACACCTTC. Its translation is CASSGGDLNYGYTF.

This clonotype was observed a few times. V is TRBV12-3 or TRBV12-4 and J is TRBJ1-2; no clear D. This CDR3 is 15 amino acids long. With 0 bases removed from V and 0 bases from J, the gap between germline ends came to 8 bases. CDR3 sequence: CASSLAGTTNYGYTF. The CDR3 nucleotides are TGTGCCAGCAGTTTAGCGGGCACGACTAACTATGGCTACACCTTC.

This clonotype was found a few times. J is TRBJ1-1 and V is TRBV9, with D unclear. Trimming left V 2 bases short and J 4 bases short, with 12 bases between. Looked up from germline, CDR1 is SGDLS and CDR2 is YYNGEE. The CDR3 contains 14 residues. CDR3 nucleotides: TGTGCCAGCAGCGTGAGGGTAGGCGGCACTGAAGCTTTCTTT. This encodes CASSVRVGGTEAFF.

With respect to this clonotype: A read error may produce the germline difference seen at one junction end. This chain joins TRBV24-1 and TRBJ1-6; TRBD1 matches 11 bases. This CDR3 has 17 amino acids. Germline lookup yields CDR1 KGHDR and CDR2 SFDVKD. The DNA of the CDR3 is TGTGCCACCAGTGATTTTGAAACCGGGACAGGGGGTTCACCCCTCAACTTT. It codes for CATSDFETGTGGSPLNF.

This clonotype was observed a few times. CDR3 coding DNA: TGTGCCAGCAGTTTCAGAGCAGAAGAGACCCAGTACTTC. Its translation: CASSFRAEETQYF. The V gene is TRBV12-3 or TRBV12-4, the J gene TRBJ2-5; D not certain. This CDR3 is built from 13 residues. Trimming pared 3 bases from V and 3 bases from J, leaving 8 bases between.

This sequence joins TRBV5-1 and TRBJ2-7; 7 nucleotides agree with TRBD1. CDR1 is SGHRS, CDR2 YFSETQ, per germline. Trimming cost V 5 bases and J 7 bases; bases outside gene matches: 12. The CDR3 runs 14 residues. The CDR3 coding sequence is TGCGCCAGCAGTCCCTGGGAAGGGGGCGGTGAGCAGTACTTC. This gives the protein CASSPWEGGGEQYF.

This clonotype was detected many times. This chain uses TRBV7-2 with TRBJ2-3, with TRBD2 identical over 11 bases. CDR3 length: 14 residues. Germline V gene lookup returns CDR1 SGHTA and CDR2 FQGNSA. V lost 6 bases, J lost 4 bases, and 3 bases stayed unmatched. The CDR3 DNA is TGTGCCAGCAGAAGTAGCGGGGGGGCAGATACGCAGTATTTT. This sequence encodes CASRSSGGADTQYF.

This clonotype was detected only a few times. The CDR3 spells CASSHKTGLLGLETQYF. As DNA, the CDR3 is TGTGCCAGCAGCCACAAAACGGGACTCCTAGGGCTAGAGACCCAGTACTTC. The chain joins TRBV14 to TRBJ2-5, with a weak D call TRBD2 (6 bases). Between the trimmed V and J ends, which lost 3 bases and 4 bases, there was a span of 21 bases. Germline assignment: CDR1 SGHDN and CDR2 FVKESK. CDR3 size: 17 residues.

This chain joins TRBV2 and TRBJ2-2, with D unresolved. The CDR3 loop spans 15 amino acids. Germline-derived CDR1 and CDR2 are SNHLY and FYNNEI. V was shortened by 4 bases and J by 3 bases, with 12 bases between the two germline ends. The CDR3 loop is CASSAVIVDTGELFF. The CDR3 DNA reads as TGTGCCAGCAGTGCAGTAATAGTAGACACCGGGGAGCTGTTTTTT.